Here is one TCR beta chain with its context. Its target antigen remains unknown. Per-base qualities were not stored, and no clone one base away is much larger. At one collaborating source in Seattle, patients were enrolled during active infection and were followed longitudinally through the course of disease. Whole blood was collected in K2EDTA tubes by collaborating institutions according to the institutions' own protocols. For TCRbeta analysis, collaborators shipped samples as frozen whole blood, isolated PBMCs, or DNA extracted from either of those sample types. The immunoSEQ Assay, a bias-controlled multiplex PCR, was used to amplify TCRbeta CDR3 regions from genomic DNA. The study's own analysis went as follows. Within the assay, amplification of reference gene primers was used to estimate how many nucleated cells each sample contained. To quantify the absolute abundance of each unique TCRbeta CDR3 rearrangement, sequence reads were collapsed and filtered. Productive Simpson clonality was computed per sample as the square root of Simpson's diversity index over productive rearrangements. Entries here come from immuneACCESS through TCRdb and include only in-frame sequences with V and J called. Some clones fail to appear in such tables; in the studies checked, an unresolved V gene covers under half of the shortfall, and the cause of the remainder is unknown. V and J calls and clone size are copied from that table; D and trimming were computed from the DNA. The sample contains about 370,000 clones, roughly 90% of them found a single time. The ten top clones hold 2.5% to 3.5% of the sample.

The record originates from a study of blood T cell repertoires in COVID-19 (dated by TCRdb to the early 2020s). For the study in its entirety: Collaborator samples came from the United States, Italy and Spain and covered acute and convalescent phases of COVID-19. The material from the prospective study consisted of cDNA or gDNA derived from T cells, B-cell-depleted T cells, or PBMCs. Deeply sampled blood TCRbeta repertoires from subjects exposed to, actively infected with, or recovered from COVID-19 were included in the dataset. The repertoires were released in a freely available public database intended as a resource for research on the immune response to SARS-CoV-2. Samples came from the ongoing ImmuneRACE study (first 160 participants) plus 1,254 subjects from 6 global collaborators. The sample metadata nearly always contained a de-identified subject ID, COVID-19 status, age in years and sex. Where available, HLA class I and class II types were taken from metadata supplied by the sample provider and were not determined by assay-based typing. Results the study describes overall, beyond this receptor: Clinical and demographic metadata were provided uncurated, with the amount varying by source and participant.

This TCR came from a woman in her twenties or thirties with COVID-19, enrolled during active disease. The sample taken for sequencing was peripheral blood.

CDR3 reads: CASSRDSVGYNEQFF. DNA sequence: TGTGCCAGCAGCAGAGACAGTGTGGGCTACAATGAGCAGTTCTTC. The rearranged chain carries TRBV21-1 and TRBJ2-1; the listed D gene, TRBD1, was not tested against the DNA. TRBV21-1 is termed a pseudogene. Counted from cysteine to phenylalanine, this CDR3 has 15 amino acids. The retained sequence is limited to the CDR3, 45 bases, with the frame set at the first base.